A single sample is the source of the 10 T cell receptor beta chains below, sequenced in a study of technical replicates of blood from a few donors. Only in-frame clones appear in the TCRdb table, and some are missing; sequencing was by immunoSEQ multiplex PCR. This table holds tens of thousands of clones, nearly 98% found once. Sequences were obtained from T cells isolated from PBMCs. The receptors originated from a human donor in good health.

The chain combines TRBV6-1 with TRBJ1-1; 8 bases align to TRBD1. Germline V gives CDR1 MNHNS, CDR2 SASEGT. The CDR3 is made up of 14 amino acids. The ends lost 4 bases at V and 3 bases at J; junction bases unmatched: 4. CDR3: CASSVTGGDTEAFF. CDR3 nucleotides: TGTGCCAGCAGTGTAACAGGGGGAGACACTGAAGCTTTCTTT.

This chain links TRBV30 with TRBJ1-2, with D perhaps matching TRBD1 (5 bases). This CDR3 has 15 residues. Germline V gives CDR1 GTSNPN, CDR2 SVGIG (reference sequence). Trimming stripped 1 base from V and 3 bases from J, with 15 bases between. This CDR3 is CAWSARQSFYYGYTF. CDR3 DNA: TGTGCCTGGAGTGCCAGACAGTCATTTTACTATGGCTACACCTTC.

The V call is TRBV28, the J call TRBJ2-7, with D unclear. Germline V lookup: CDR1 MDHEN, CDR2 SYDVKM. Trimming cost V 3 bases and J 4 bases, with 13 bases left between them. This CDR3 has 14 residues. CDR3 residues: CASSFVSQAYEQYF. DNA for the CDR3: TGTGCCAGCAGTTTCGTAAGTCAAGCTTACGAGCAGTACTTC.

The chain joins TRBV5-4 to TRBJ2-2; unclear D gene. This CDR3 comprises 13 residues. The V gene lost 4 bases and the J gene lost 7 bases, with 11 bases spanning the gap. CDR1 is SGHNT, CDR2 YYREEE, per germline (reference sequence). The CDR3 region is CASSPDPGGELFF. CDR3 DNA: TGTGCCAGCAGCCCTGATCCGGGCGGGGAGCTGTTTTTT.

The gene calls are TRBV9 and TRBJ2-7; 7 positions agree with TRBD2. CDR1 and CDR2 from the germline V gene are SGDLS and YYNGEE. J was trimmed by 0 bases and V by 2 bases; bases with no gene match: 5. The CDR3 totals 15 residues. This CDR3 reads CASSVSGMPSYEQYF. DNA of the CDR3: TGTGCCAGCAGCGTGAGCGGGATGCCCTCCTACGAGCAGTACTTC.

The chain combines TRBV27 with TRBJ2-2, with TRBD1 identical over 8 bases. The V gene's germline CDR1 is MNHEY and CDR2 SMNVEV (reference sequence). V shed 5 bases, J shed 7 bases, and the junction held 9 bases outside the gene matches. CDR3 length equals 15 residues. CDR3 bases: TGTGCCAGCAGTGGCAGGGGGCATAGGGGCGGGGAGCTGTTTTTT. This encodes CASSGRGHRGGELFF.

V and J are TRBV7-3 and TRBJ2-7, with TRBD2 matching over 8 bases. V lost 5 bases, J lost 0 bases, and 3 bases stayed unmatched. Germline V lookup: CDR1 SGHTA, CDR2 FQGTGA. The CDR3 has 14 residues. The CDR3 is CASSVTSGSYEQYF. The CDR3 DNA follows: TGTGCCAGCAGCGTCACTAGCGGCTCCTACGAGCAGTACTTC. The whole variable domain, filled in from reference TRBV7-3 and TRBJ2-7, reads GAGVSQTPSNKVTEKGKYVELRCDPISGHTALYWYRQSLGQGPEFLIYFQGTGAADDSGLPNDRFFAVRPEGSVSTLKIQRTERGDSAVYLCASSVTSGSYEQYFGPGTRLTVT.

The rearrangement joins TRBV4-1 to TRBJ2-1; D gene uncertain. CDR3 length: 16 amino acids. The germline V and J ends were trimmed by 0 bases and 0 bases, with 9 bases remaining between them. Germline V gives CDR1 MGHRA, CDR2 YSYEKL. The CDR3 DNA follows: TGCGCCAGCAGCCAAGATAGCAGAAGCTCCTACAATGAGCAGTTCTTC. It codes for CASSQDSRSSYNEQFF.

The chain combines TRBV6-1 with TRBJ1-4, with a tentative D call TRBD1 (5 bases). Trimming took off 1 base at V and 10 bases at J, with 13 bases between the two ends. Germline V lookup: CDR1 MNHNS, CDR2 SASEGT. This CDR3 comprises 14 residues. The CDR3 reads CASSEGMGGRKLFF. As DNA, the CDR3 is TGTGCCAGCAGTGAAGGAATGGGGGGGAGAAAACTGTTTTTT.

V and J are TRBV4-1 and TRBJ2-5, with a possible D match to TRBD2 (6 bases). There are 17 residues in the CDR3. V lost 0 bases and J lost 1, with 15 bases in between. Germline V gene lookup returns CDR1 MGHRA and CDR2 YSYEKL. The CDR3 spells CASSQDVPAGFQETQYF. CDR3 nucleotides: TGCGCCAGCAGCCAAGATGTCCCAGCGGGTTTCCAAGAGACCCAGTACTTC.